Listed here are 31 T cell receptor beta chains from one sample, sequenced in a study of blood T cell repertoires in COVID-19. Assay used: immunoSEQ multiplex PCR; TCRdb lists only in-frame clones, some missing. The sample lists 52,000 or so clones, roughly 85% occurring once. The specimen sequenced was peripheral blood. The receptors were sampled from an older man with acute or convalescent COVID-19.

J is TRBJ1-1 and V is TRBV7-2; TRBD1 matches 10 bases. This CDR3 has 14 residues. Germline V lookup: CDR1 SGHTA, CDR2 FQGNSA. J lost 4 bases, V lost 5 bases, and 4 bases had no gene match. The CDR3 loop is CASSPGTGATEAFF. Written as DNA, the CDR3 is TGTGCCAGCAGCCCGGGGACAGGGGCCACTGAAGCTTTCTTT. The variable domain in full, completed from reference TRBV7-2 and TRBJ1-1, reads GAGVSQSPSNKVTEKGKDVELRCDPISGHTALYWYRQSLGQGLEFLIYFQGNSAPDKSGLPSDRFSAERTGGSVSTLTIQRTQQEDSAVYLCASSPGTGATEAFFGQGTRLTVV.

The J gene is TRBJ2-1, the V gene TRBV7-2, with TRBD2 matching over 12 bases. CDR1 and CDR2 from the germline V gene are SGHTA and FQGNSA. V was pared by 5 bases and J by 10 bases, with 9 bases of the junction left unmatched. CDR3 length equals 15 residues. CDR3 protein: CASSPDFGTSGEQFF. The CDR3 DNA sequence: TGTGCCAGCAGCCCGGACTTTGGGACTAGCGGGGAGCAGTTCTTC.

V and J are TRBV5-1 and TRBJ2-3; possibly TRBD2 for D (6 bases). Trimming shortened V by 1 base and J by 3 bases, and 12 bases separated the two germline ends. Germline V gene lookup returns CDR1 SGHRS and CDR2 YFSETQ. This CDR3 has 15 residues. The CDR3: CASSLRGGDTDTQYF. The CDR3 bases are TGCGCCAGCAGCTTGAGGGGCGGGGATACAGATACGCAGTATTTT.

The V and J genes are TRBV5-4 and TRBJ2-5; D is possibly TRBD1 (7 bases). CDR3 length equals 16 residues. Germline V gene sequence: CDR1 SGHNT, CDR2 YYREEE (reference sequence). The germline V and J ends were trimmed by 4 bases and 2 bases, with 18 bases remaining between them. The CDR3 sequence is CASSKFQGGTQETQYF. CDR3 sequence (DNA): TGTGCCAGCAGCAAATTTCAGGGGGGTACGCAAGAGACCCAGTACTTC.

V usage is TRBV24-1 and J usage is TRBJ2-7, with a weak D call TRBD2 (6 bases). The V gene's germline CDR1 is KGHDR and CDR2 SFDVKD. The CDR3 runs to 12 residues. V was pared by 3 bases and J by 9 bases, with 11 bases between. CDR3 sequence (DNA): TGTGCCACCAGTGATATGACAGCGGGGCAGTACTTC. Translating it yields CATSDMTAGQYF.

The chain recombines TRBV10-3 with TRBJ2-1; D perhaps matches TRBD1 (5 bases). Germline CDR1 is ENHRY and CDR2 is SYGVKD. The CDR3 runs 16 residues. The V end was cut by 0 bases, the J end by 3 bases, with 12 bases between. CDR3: CAISESTVSGYNEQFF. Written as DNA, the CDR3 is TGTGCCATCAGTGAGTCGACAGTATCGGGCTACAATGAGCAGTTCTTC.

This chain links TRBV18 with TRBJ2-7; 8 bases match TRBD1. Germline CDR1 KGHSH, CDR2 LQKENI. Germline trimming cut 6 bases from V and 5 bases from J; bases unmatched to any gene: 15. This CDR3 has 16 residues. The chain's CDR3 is CASSPRAPDRAHEQYF. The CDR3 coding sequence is TGTGCCAGCTCCCCCAGAGCTCCGGACAGGGCACACGAGCAGTACTTC.

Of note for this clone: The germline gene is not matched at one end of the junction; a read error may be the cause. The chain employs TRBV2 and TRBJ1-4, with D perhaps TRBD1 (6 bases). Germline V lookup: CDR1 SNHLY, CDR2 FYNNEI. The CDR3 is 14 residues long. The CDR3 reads CASRAGTTNEKLFF. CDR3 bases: TGTGCCAGCAGAGCCGGGACAACGAATGAAAAACTGTTTTTT. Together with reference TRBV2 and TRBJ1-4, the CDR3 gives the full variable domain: EPEVTQTPSHQVTQMGQEVILRCVPISNHLYFYWYRQILGQKVEFLVSFYNNEISEKSEIFDDQFSVERPDGSNFTLKIRSTKLEDSAMYFCASRAGTTNEKLFFGSGTQLSVL.

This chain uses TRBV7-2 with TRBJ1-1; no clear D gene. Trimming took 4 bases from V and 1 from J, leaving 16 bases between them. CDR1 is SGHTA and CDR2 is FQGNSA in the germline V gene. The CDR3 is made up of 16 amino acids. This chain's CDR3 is CASSSHIWASNTEAFF. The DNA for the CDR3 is TGTGCCAGCAGCTCCCACATTTGGGCCTCGAACACTGAAGCTTTCTTT.

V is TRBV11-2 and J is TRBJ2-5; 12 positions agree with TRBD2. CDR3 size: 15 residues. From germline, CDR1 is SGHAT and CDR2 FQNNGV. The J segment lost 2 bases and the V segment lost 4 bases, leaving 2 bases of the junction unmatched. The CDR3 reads CASSYGLAGQETQYF. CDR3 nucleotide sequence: TGTGCCAGCAGCTACGGACTAGCGGGGCAAGAGACCCAGTACTTC.

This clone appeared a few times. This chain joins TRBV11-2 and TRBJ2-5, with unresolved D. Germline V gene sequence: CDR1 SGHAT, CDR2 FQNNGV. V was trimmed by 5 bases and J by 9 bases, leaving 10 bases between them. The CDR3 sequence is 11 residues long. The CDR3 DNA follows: TGTGCCAGCAGCCCCTCTGAGCCCCAGTACTTC. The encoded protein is CASSPSEPQYF.

For the CDR3, the DNA is TGTGCCAGTAGCTTGGACAGGGGGCGAGATACGCAGTATTTT. It yields the protein CASSLDRGRDTQYF. This chain joins TRBV19 and TRBJ2-3, with 11 positions matching TRBD1. The CDR3 runs to 14 residues. The V and J ends lost 6 bases and 5 bases, in that order; junction bases with no gene match: 4. CDR1 and CDR2 (germline): LNHDA, SQIVND (reference sequence).

CDR3 sequence: CASSQGFAGGRADTQYF. DNA of the CDR3: TGCGCCAGCAGCCAAGGGTTCGCGGGGGGGCGGGCAGATACGCAGTATTTT. The V call is TRBV4-1, the J call TRBJ2-3, with 9 bases fitting TRBD2. This CDR3 is built from 17 residues. The germline V gene encodes CDR1 MGHRA and CDR2 YSYEKL. V gave up 1 base and J gave up 4 bases; unmatched junction bases: 9.

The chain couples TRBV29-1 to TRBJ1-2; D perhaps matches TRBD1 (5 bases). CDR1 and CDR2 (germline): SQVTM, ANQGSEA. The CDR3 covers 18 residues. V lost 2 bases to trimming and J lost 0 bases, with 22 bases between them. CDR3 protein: CSVELPSGGWLANYGYTF. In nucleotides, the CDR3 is TGCAGCGTTGAACTACCCTCGGGGGGTTGGTTGGCTAACTATGGCTACACCTTC.

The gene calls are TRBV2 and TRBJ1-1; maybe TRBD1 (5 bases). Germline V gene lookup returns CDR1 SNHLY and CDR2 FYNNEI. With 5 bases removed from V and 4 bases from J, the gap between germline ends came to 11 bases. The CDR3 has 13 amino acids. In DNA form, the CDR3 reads TGTGCCAGCAGTCCGGGGGACGGCACTGAAGCTTTCTTT. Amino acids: CASSPGDGTEAFF.

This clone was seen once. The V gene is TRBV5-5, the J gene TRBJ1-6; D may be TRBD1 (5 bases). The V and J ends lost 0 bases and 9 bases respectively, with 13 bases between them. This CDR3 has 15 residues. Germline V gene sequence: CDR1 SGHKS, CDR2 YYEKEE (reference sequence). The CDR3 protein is CASSLGEGLTSPLHF. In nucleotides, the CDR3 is TGTGCCAGCAGCTTGGGGGAGGGGTTGACTTCACCCCTCCACTTT. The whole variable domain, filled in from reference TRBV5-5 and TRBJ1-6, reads DAGVTQSPTHLIKTRGQQVTLRCSPISGHKSVSWYQQVLGQGPQFIFQYYEKEERGRGNFPDRFSARQFPNYSSELNVNALLLGDSALYLCASSLGEGLTSPLHFGNGTRLTVT.

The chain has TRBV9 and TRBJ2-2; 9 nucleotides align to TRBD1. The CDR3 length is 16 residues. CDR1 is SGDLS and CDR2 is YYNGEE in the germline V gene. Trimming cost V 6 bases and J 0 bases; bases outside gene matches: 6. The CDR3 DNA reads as TGTGCCAGCAAAGGGGGACAGGGATCGAACACCGGGGAGCTGTTTTTT. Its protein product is CASKGGQGSNTGELFF. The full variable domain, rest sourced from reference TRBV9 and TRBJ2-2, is DSGVTQTPKHLITATGQRVTLRCSPRSGDLSVYWYQQSLDQGLQFLIQYYNGEERAKGNILERFSAQQFPDLHSELNLSSLELGDSALYFCASKGGQGSNTGELFFGEGSRLTVL.

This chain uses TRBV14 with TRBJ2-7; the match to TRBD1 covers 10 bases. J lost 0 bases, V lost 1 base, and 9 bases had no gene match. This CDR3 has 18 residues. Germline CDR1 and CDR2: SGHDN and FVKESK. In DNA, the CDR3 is TGTGCCAGCAGCCAAGCTCCTCGGAGACAGGGGGCCTCCTACGAGCAGTACTTC. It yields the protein CASSQAPRRQGASYEQYF.

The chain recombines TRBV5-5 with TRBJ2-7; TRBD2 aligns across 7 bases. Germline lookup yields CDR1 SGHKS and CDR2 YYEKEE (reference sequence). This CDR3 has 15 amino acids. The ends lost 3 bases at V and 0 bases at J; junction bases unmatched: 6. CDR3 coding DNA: TGTGCCAGCAGCTCCTTAGCGGGCCCCTCCTACGAGCAGTACTTC. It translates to CASSSLAGPSYEQYF.

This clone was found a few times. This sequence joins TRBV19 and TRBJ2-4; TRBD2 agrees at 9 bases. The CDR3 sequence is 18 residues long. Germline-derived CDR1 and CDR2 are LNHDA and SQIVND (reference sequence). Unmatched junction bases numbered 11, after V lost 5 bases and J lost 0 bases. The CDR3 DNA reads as TGTGCCAGTAGTCAGGGACTAGCCACCACCTTAGCCAAAAACATTCAGTACTTC. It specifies CASSQGLATTLAKNIQYF.

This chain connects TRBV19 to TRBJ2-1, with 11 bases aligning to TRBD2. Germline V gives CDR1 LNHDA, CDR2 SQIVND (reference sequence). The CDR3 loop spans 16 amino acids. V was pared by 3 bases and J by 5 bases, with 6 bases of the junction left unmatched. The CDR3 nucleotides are TGTGCCAGTAGTATGGAGACTAGCGGGGCCAACAATGAGCAGTTCTTC. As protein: CASSMETSGANNEQFF.

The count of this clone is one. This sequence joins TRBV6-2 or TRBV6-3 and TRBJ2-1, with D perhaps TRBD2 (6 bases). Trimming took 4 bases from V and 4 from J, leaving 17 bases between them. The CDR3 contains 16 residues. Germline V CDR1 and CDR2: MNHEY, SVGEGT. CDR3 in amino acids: CASSSRRAERYNEQFF. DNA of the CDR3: TGTGCCAGCAGTTCGAGGAGGGCGGAAAGGTACAATGAGCAGTTCTTC.

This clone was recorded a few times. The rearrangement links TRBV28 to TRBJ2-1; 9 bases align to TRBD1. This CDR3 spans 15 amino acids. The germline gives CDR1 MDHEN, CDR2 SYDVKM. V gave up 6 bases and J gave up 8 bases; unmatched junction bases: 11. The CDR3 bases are TGTGCCAGCAGAAGGGGGGACAGGGAAGGGGATGAGCAGTTCTTC. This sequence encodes CASRRGDREGDEQFF.

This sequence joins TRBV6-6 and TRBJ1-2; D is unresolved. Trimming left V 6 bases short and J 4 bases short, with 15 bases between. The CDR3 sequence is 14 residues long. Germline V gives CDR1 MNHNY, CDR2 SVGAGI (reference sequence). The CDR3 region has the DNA TGTGCCAGCAGGTTACGTGAAGGAGTCTATGGCTACACCTTC. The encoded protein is CASRLREGVYGYTF.

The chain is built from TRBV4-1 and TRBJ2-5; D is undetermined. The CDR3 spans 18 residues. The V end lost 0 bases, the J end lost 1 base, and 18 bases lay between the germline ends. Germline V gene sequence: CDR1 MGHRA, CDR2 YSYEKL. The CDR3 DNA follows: TGCGCCAGCAGCCAAGATCTTGCTCGACTCAGCTTCCAAGAGACCCAGTACTTC. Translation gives CASSQDLARLSFQETQYF.

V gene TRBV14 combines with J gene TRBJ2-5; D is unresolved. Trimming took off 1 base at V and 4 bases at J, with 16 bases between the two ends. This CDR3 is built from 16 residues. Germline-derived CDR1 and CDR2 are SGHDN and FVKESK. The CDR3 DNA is TGTGCCAGCAGCCAAGGGTACGGGTGGGTCGGAGAGACCCAGTACTTC. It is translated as CASSQGYGWVGETQYF. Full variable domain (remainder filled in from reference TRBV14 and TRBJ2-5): EAGVTQFPSHSVIEKGQTVTLRCDPISGHDNLYWYRRVMGKEIKFLLHFVKESKQDESGMPNNRFLAERTGGTYSTLKVQPAELEDSGVYFCASSQGYGWVGETQYFGPGTRLLVL.

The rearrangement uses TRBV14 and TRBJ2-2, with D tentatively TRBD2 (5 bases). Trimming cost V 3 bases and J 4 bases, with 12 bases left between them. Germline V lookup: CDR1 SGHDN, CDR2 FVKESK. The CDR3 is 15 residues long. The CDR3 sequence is CASSQRTSGTGELFF. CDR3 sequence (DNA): TGTGCCAGCAGCCAGCGAACTAGTGGCACCGGGGAGCTGTTTTTT.

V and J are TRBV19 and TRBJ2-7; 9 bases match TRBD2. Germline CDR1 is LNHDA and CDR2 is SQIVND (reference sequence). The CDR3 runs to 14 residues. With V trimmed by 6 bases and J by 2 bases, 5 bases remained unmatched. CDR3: CASSSTSGPYEQYF. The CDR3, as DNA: TGTGCCAGTAGCTCGACTAGCGGACCCTACGAGCAGTACTTC.

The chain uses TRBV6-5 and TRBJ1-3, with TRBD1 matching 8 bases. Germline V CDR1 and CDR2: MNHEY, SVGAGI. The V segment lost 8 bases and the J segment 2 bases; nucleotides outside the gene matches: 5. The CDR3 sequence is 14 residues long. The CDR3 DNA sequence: TGTGCCAGCGTCCCGGACAGGGCTGGAAACACCATATATTTT. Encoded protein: CASVPDRAGNTIYF.

The CDR3 nucleotides read TGTGCCAGCAGCGCCTCAGGGGGCCGGGAGACCCAGTACTTC. This translates into CASSASGGRETQYF. This sequence joins TRBV9 and TRBJ2-5; 8 bases match TRBD1. From germline, CDR1 is SGDLS and CDR2 YYNGEE. The CDR3 extends over 14 amino acids. Trimming removed 3 bases from V and 5 bases from J; junction bases left unmatched: 6. Supplemented by reference TRBV9 and TRBJ2-5, the full variable domain reads DSGVTQTPKHLITATGQRVTLRCSPRSGDLSVYWYQQSLDQGLQFLIQYYNGEERAKGNILERFSAQQFPDLHSELNLSSLELGDSALYFCASSASGGRETQYFGPGTRLLVL.

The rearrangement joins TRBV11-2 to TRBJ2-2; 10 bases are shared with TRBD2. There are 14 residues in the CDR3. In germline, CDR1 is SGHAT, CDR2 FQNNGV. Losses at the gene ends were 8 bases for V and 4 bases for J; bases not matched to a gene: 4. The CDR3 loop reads CASLAGGVTGELFF. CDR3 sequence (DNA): TGTGCCAGCTTAGCGGGGGGAGTCACCGGGGAGCTGTTTTTT.